A single sample gave rise to the 14 T cell receptor beta chains below, sequenced in a study of PD-L1 blockade in urothelial cancer. The table came from immunoSEQ multiplex PCR; TCRdb's copy has only in-frame clones and leaves some out. Of some 120,000 clones listed, around 88% are singletons. Time point in this sample: peripheral blood 6 weeks after treatment start. Sequencing used PBMCs, obtained around atezolizumab (anti-PD-L1) treatment. All receptors come from a man in his sixties with urothelial cancer.

The chain is built from TRBV11-3 and TRBJ2-3, with D possibly matching TRBD2 (5 bases). Germline assignment: CDR1 SGHNT and CDR2 YENEEA. The CDR3 is 15 amino acids. V gave up 1 base and J gave up 6 bases, with 14 bases separating them. CDR3 in amino acids: CASSLVRTLADTQYF. In DNA, the CDR3 is TGTGCCAGCAGCTTAGTGCGTACCTTAGCGGATACGCAGTATTTT.

The chain combines TRBV11-3 with TRBJ2-7; perhaps TRBD2 as D (6 bases). The V gene lost 5 bases and the J gene lost 6 bases, with 14 bases spanning the gap. CDR3 size: 13 residues. Germline CDR1 reads SGHNT; CDR2 reads YENEEA. The CDR3 protein is CASSMTSLGEQYF. The CDR3 DNA follows: TGTGCCAGCAGCATGACTAGTCTAGGCGAGCAGTACTTC. Together with reference TRBV11-3 and TRBJ2-7, the CDR3 gives the full variable domain: EAGVVQSPRYKIIEKKQPVAFWCNPISGHNTLYWYLQNLGQGPELLIRYENEEAVDDSQLPKDRFSAERLKGVDSTLKIQPAELGDSAVYLCASSMTSLGEQYFGPGTRLTVT.

This clone was seen once. This chain connects TRBV4-2 to TRBJ2-2, with D possibly matching TRBD2 (5 bases). Germline values: CDR1 LGHNA, CDR2 YNFKEQ. The V end lost 6 bases, the J end lost 4 bases, and 12 bases lay between the germline ends. The CDR3 consists of 14 residues. The CDR3 loop is CASSPRLFTGELFF. As DNA, the CDR3 is TGTGCCAGCAGTCCCAGACTATTCACCGGGGAGCTGTTTTTT.

The V gene is TRBV4-2, the J gene TRBJ2-2; D is ambiguous. The CDR3 has 15 residues. Germline lookup yields CDR1 LGHNA and CDR2 YNFKEQ. V was shortened by 0 bases and J by 0 bases, with 5 bases between the two germline ends. CDR3 sequence reads: CASSQDTANTGELFF. CDR3 coding DNA: TGTGCCAGCAGCCAAGACACAGCGAACACCGGGGAGCTGTTTTTT.

The CDR3 sequence: CSGEGRNEQYF. CDR3 nucleotide sequence: TGCAGTGGAGAGGGCCGGAACGAGCAGTACTTC. The chain uses TRBV20-1 and TRBJ2-7; a weak D match, TRBD2 (5 bases). Per the germline V gene, CDR1 is DFQATT and CDR2 is SNEGSKA (reference sequence). The length of the CDR3 is 11 residues. V dropped 7 bases and J dropped 5 bases, with 12 bases sitting between them.

The rearrangement uses TRBV28 and TRBJ2-1, with a weak D call TRBD2 (6 bases). CDR1 is MDHEN and CDR2 is SYDVKM in the germline V gene. This CDR3 is built from 15 residues. The germline V and J ends were trimmed by 4 bases and 8 bases, with 18 bases remaining between them. CDR3 coding DNA: TGTGCCAGCAGTTCGGTTGCCGTGGGGGAGGATGAGCAGTTCTTC. Translation: CASSSVAVGEDEQFF.

The rearrangement joins TRBV19 to TRBJ1-2; TRBD1 aligns across 9 bases. Looked up from germline, CDR1 is LNHDA and CDR2 is SQIVND (reference sequence). The CDR3 covers 14 residues. V was pared by 5 bases and J by 10 bases, with 11 bases of the junction left unmatched. In nucleotides, the CDR3 is TGTGCCAGTAGTCCGCCCGGGACAGGGCCCTTCTACACCTTC. Translating gives CASSPPGTGPFYTF.

This clone was observed a handful of times. The rearrangement links TRBV11-1 to TRBJ1-2; 8 positions match TRBD1. Germline-derived CDR1 and CDR2 are SGHAT and FQDESV (reference sequence). The CDR3 has 14 residues. Trimming cost V 5 bases and J 7 bases; bases outside gene matches: 9. CDR3 in DNA: TGTGCCAGCAGCCTACAGGGGGGGCTTGGTGGCTACACCTTC. As protein: CASSLQGGLGGYTF.

The chain joins TRBV7-3 to TRBJ2-7; the D gene is possibly TRBD1 (7 bases). Germline V gene data show CDR1 as SGHTA and CDR2 as FQGTGA. There are 15 residues in the CDR3. V lost 1 base and J lost 2, with 12 bases in between. The CDR3 sequence is CASSLRQGGPYEQYF. The CDR3 nucleotides are TGTGCCAGCAGCTTAAGGCAGGGGGGCCCCTACGAGCAGTACTTC.

The chain recombines TRBV27 with TRBJ1-1, with 7 bases aligning to TRBD1. The V segment lost 6 bases and the J segment 4 bases; nucleotides outside the gene matches: 5. The CDR3 has 13 residues. Per the germline V gene, CDR1 is MNHEY and CDR2 is SMNVEV (reference sequence). CDR3 nucleotide sequence: TGTGCCAGCAGGAGACAGGGCTCCACTGAAGCTTTCTTT. This sequence encodes CASRRQGSTEAFF.

This chain links TRBV5-1 with TRBJ2-2; 9 bases agree with TRBD1. Germline V CDR1 and CDR2: SGHRS, YFSETQ. With 3 bases clipped from V and 5 bases from J, the junction kept 8 bases outside the gene matches. The CDR3 runs to 16 residues. In nucleotides, the CDR3 is TGCGCCAGCAGCTCGGGACAGGGAGCGGTAACCGGGGAGCTGTTTTTT. Residues: CASSSGQGAVTGELFF.

This rearrangement joins TRBV5-6 to TRBJ1-2, with D perhaps matching TRBD1 (5 bases). The V gene's germline CDR1 is SGHDT and CDR2 YYEEEE. Trimming stripped 4 bases from V and 4 bases from J, with 14 bases between. The CDR3 length is 14 residues. CDR3 in amino acids: CASSTEGVFYGYTF. CDR3 DNA: TGTGCCAGCAGCACAGAAGGGGTTTTCTATGGCTACACCTTC.

The chain employs TRBV18 and TRBJ1-4, with D possibly being TRBD1 (6 bases). Germline assignment: CDR1 KGHSH and CDR2 LQKENI. V was shortened by 4 bases and J by 7 bases, with 16 bases between the two germline ends. CDR3 size: 15 residues. The CDR3 DNA sequence: TGTGCCAGCTCACTTCAGGGGAATCAGGGTGAAAAACTGTTTTTT. Translated: CASSLQGNQGEKLFF. The complete variable domain, with remaining parts taken from reference TRBV18 and TRBJ1-4, reads NAGVMQNPRHLVRRRGQEARLRCSPMKGHSHVYWYRQLPEEGLKFMVYLQKENIIDESGMPKERFSAEFPKEGPSILRIQQVVRGDSAAYFCASSLQGNQGEKLFFGSGTQLSVL.

The chain uses TRBV28 and TRBJ2-1; 11 bases agree with TRBD2. Germline lookup yields CDR1 MDHEN and CDR2 SYDVKM. V trimming: 7 bases; J trimming: 0 bases; junction bases outside the gene matches: 2. The length of the CDR3 is 15 residues. In nucleotides, the CDR3 is TGTGCCAGCACGACTAGCGGGGCCTCCTACAATGAGCAGTTCTTC. Its translation is CASTTSGASYNEQFF.